Listed here are 9 T cell receptor beta chains from one sample, sequenced in a study of glioma-infiltrating T cells. Amplification of TCR alpha and beta CDR3 regions from RNA used iRepertoire nested multiplex PCR. TCRdb independently ran MiXCR on the multiplex PCR reads; one entry per CDR3 protein. In the table there are 300,000 to 400,000 distinct CDR3 sequences, roughly two fifths of which are singletons. Source material: glioma tissue, nonneoplastic brain tissue, or PBMCs (not recorded which). The receptor set was obtained from a human donor with low-grade glioma or glioblastoma, undergoing nonglioma brain surgery, or in good health (not recorded which).

The chain links TRBV25-1 to TRBJ2-1; 8 nucleotides match TRBD2. Germline trimming cut 2 bases from V and 9 bases from J; bases unmatched to any gene: 12. This CDR3 has 16 residues. In germline, CDR1 is MGHDK, CDR2 SYGVNS. This CDR3 is CASSEDGRAAGSEQFF. In DNA form, the CDR3 reads TGTGCCAGCAGTGAAGACGGGAGGGCCGCTGGAAGTGAGCAGTTCTTC.

This clonotype occurred many times. This rearrangement joins TRBV27 to TRBJ1-2; perhaps TRBD1 as D (6 bases). The CDR3 has 15 amino acids. In germline, CDR1 is MNHEY, CDR2 SMNVEV (reference sequence). Trimming removed 2 bases at V and 4 bases at J, with 14 bases between. The CDR3 DNA follows: TGTGCCAGCAGTTTAAGGGGGGAAATCGGCTATGGCTACACCTTC. Translating gives CASSLRGEIGYGYTF.

This clonotype was seen a few times. The chain's CDR3 is CAILSGVEQYF. CDR3 DNA sequence: TGTGCCATTCTAAGCGGGGTCGAGCAGTACTTC. The genes are TRBV28 and TRBJ2-7; 7 bases fit TRBD2. The CDR3 runs 11 residues. CDR1 and CDR2 (germline): MDHEN, SYDVKM. V shed 10 bases, J shed 6 bases, and the junction held 6 bases outside the gene matches.

Notes on this clonotype: A much larger clone differs by one base, so this may be a read error. The rearrangement links TRBV6-2 or TRBV6-3 to TRBJ1-1; D is unclear. Germline CDR1 is MNHEY and CDR2 is SVGEGT. Trimming took 4 bases from V and 0 from J, leaving 9 bases between them. The CDR3 sequence is 14 residues long. CDR3 residues: CASSWNSLNTEAFF. Here the CDR3 DNA reads TGTGCCAGCAGTTGGAACAGCCTGAACACTGAAGCTTTCTTT.

Comments on this clonotype: The junction differs from germline at one of its ends, possibly a read error. The chain uses TRBV28 and TRBJ2-3; D ambiguous. The CDR3 totals 12 residues. CDR1 is MDHEN, CDR2 SYDVKM, per germline. CDR3 nucleotide sequence: TGTGACAGCAGTGGCCTCGCAGATACGCAGTATTTT. The encoded protein is CDSSGLADTQYF.

This clonotype came up once. The chain has TRBV12-3 or TRBV12-4 and TRBJ2-3, with 10 bases fitting TRBD1. The CDR3 is 16 amino acids. J was trimmed by 3 bases and V by 5 bases; bases with no gene match: 8. The CDR3 loop is CASSPSDRGWTDTQYF. The DNA for the CDR3 is TGTGCCAGCAGTCCCTCGGACAGGGGGTGGACAGATACGCAGTATTTT.

This sequence joins TRBV6-1 and TRBJ1-4; possibly TRBD1 for D (6 bases). Trimming stripped 7 bases from V and 2 bases from J, with 11 bases between. The length of the CDR3 is 14 residues. Germline CDR1 MNHNS, CDR2 SASEGT. The CDR3 nucleotides read TGTGCCAGCAATCAGGGGTCTACTAATGAAAAACTGTTTTTT. Protein: CASNQGSTNEKLFF.

This clonotype showed up many times. The chain recombines TRBV19 with TRBJ2-7, with 7 bases lining up with TRBD1. The germline CDR1 and CDR2 sequences are LNHDA and SQIVND (reference sequence). This CDR3 is 13 amino acids long. The V gene end was trimmed by 6 bases and the J gene end by 2 bases; junction bases not matched to a gene: 4. This CDR3 reads CASSPGTAYEQYF. DNA for the CDR3: TGTGCCAGTAGCCCCGGGACAGCCTACGAGCAGTACTTC.

This clonotype showed up just a few times. The genes are TRBV6-1 and TRBJ1-1; weak D call: TRBD1 (5 bases). Germline CDR1 and CDR2: MNHNS and SASEGT. The CDR3 sequence is 16 residues long. V lost 2 bases to trimming and J lost 1 base, with 14 bases between them. The CDR3: CASSEWGRGPNTEAFF. In DNA form, the CDR3 reads TGTGCCAGCAGTGAATGGGGCCGGGGACCGAACACTGAAGCTTTCTTT.